The entry below describes one T cell receptor beta chain. Its antigen is unknown. Individual cDNA molecules carried attached unique molecular identifiers. TCRdb re-analysed the 5' RACE reads in MiXCR, keeping a single row per CDR3 protein. The sample has tens of thousands of distinct CDR3 sequences; around 10% are singletons. The V gene lost 1 base and the J gene lost 10 bases, with 11 bases spanning the gap. The CDR3 covers 13 residues. CDR1 is SGHNT and CDR2 is YENEEA in the germline V gene. The data belong to a study of early T cells in non-severe SARS-CoV-2 infection. The wider study: From unsorted whole blood, bulk RNA was sequenced, and the chains remained unpaired. Study observations and caveats: A preference for anti-spike CD8 responses marked VDJdb matching, which missed private and CD4 specificities.

The sample consisted of whole blood. The chain has TRBV11-3 and TRBJ2-1; D is perhaps TRBD2 (6 bases). This TCR was sampled from an adult who was a healthcare worker with PCR-confirmed SARS-CoV-2 infection or an uninfected control (not recorded which). The CDR3 is CASSLGLAQEQFF. CDR3 DNA: TGTGCCAGCAGCTTAGGGCTAGCGCAAGAGCAGTTCTTC.